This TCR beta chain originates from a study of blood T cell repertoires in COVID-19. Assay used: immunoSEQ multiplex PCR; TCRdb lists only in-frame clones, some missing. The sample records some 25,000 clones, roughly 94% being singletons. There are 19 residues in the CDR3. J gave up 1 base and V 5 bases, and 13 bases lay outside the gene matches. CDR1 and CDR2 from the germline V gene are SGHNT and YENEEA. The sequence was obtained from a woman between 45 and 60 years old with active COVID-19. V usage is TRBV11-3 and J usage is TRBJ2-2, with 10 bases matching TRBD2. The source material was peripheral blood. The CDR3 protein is CASSQGTRVAGGNTGELFF. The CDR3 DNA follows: TGTGCCAGCAGCCAGGGAACTCGGGTAGCGGGAGGGAACACCGGGGAGCTGTTTTTT.